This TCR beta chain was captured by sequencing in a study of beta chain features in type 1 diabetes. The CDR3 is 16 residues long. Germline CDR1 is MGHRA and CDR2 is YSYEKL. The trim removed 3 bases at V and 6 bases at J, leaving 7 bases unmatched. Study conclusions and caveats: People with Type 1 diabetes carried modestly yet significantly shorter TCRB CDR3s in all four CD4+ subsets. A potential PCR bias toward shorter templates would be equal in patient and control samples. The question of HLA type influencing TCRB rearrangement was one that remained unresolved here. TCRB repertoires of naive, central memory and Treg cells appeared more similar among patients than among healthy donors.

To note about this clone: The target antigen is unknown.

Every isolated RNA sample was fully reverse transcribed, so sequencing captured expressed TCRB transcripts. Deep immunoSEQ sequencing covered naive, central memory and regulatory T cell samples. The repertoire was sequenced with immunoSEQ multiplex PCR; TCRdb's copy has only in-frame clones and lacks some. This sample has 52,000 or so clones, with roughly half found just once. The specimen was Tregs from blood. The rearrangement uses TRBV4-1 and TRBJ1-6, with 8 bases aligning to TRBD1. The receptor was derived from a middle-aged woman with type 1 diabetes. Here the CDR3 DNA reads TGCGCCAGCAGCCACGGACAGGGAGGCCGTAATTCACCCCTCCACTTT. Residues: CASSHGQGGRNSPLHF.